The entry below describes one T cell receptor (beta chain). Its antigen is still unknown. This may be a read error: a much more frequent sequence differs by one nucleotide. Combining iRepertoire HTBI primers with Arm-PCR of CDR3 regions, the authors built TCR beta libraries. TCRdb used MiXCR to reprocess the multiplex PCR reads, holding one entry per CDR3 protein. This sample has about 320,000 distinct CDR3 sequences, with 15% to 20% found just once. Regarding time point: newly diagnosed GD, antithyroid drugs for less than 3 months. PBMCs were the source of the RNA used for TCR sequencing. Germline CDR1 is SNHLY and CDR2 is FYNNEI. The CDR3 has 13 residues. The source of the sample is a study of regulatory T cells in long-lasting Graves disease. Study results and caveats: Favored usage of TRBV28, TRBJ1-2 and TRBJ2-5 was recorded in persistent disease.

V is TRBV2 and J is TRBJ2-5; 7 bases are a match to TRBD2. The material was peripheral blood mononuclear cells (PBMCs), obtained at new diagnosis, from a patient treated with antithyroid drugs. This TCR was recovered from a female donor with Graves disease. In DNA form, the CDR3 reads TGTGCCAGAGCGGGAAAAATGAAGGATGAGCAGTCCTTC. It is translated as CARAGKMKDEQSF.